Shown below are 32 T cell receptor beta chains from a single sample sequenced in a study of blood T cell repertoires in COVID-19 (dated by TCRdb to between 2020 and 2021). To prepare the library, the immunoSEQ multiplex PCR assay was applied. TCRdb obtained this table from immuneACCESS and retained in-frame rearrangements with V and J assigned. These tables miss some clones; where compared with another copy, unresolved V genes account for less than half of the shortfall, and the remainder is unexplained. The table for this sample lists approximately 240,000 clones; about 83% of them were counted only once. The biggest ten clones account for around 6% of the sample. Sequencing used peripheral blood. Receptors were obtained from a human donor in a cohort sampled during active COVID-19.

V gene TRBV10-2 combines with J gene TRBJ2-2, with 10 bases identical to TRBD2. There are 14 residues in the CDR3. The J segment lost 5 bases and the V segment lost 4 bases, leaving 1 base of the junction unmatched. The germline V gene has CDR1 WSHSY and CDR2 SAAADI. CDR3 amino acids: CASSGTSGTGELFF. CDR3 bases: TGCGCCAGCAGTGGGACTAGCGGTACCGGGGAGCTGTTTTTT.

The V and J genes are TRBV7-9 and TRBJ1-5, with D unresolved. The germline V gene has CDR1 SEHNR and CDR2 FQNEAQ (reference sequence). V gave up 3 bases and J gave up 4 bases, with 10 bases separating them. The CDR3 contains 14 residues. CDR3 protein: CASSFDTKNQPQHF. Written as DNA, the CDR3 is TGTGCCAGCAGCTTCGACACGAAGAATCAGCCCCAGCATTTT.

This clone was found a few times. This sequence joins TRBV5-1 and TRBJ2-1; 8 bases align to TRBD1. The CDR3 totals 14 residues. CDR1 is SGHRS and CDR2 is YFSETQ in the germline V gene. V lost 3 bases and J lost 3; bases outside the gene matches: 2. CDR3 protein: CASSSTGDYNEQFF. CDR3 bases: TGCGCCAGCAGCTCGACAGGGGACTACAATGAGCAGTTCTTC.

This sequence joins TRBV3-1 (or the pseudogene TRBV3-2) and TRBJ2-7, with D hard to call. The CDR3 has 11 amino acids. Germline assignment: CDR1 LGHDT and CDR2 YNNKEL (reference sequence). V was shortened by 3 bases and J by 3 bases, with 3 bases between the two germline ends. CDR3 region: CASSHSYEQYF. DNA for the CDR3: TGTGCCAGCAGCCATAGCTACGAGCAGTACTTC.

This clone was seen more than once but under ten times. The chain employs TRBV11-2 and TRBJ2-5, with 10 positions matching TRBD2. This CDR3 region has 16 residues. The V and J ends lost 3 bases and 0 bases, in that order; junction bases with no gene match: 4. Germline assignment: CDR1 SGHAT and CDR2 FQNNGV. DNA for the CDR3: TGTGCCAGCAGCTTCTATAGCGGGAGGTACCAAGAGACCCAGTACTTC. Translated: CASSFYSGRYQETQYF.

The chain carries TRBV5-4 and TRBJ2-3; a weak D match, TRBD1 (5 bases). From germline, CDR1 is SGHNT and CDR2 YYREEE (reference sequence). CDR3 size: 15 residues. Trimming removed 4 bases from V and 6 bases from J, with 18 bases in between. CDR3 in DNA: TGTGCCAGCAGCCCGGCGCAAAGACAGTACGATACGCAGTATTTT. It translates to CASSPAQRQYDTQYF.

This rearrangement joins TRBV28 to TRBJ2-1, with TRBD2 matching over 7 bases. The V segment lost 3 bases and the J segment 6 bases; nucleotides outside the gene matches: 2. CDR1 and CDR2 from the germline V gene are MDHEN and SYDVKM. The CDR3 is made up of 13 amino acids. For the CDR3, the DNA is TGTGCCAGCAGTTTCGGGGGGAGCAATGAGCAGTTCTTC. Protein sequence: CASSFGGSNEQFF.

This clone occurred a few times. The V gene is TRBV6-1, the J gene TRBJ2-5; 8 bases map to TRBD2. The trim removed 2 bases at V and 4 bases at J, leaving 15 bases unmatched. In germline, CDR1 is MNHNS, CDR2 SASEGT. This CDR3 comprises 18 residues. Here the CDR3 reads CASSEKGKQPGGRETQYF. The CDR3 nucleotides read TGTGCCAGCAGTGAAAAGGGGAAGCAACCGGGGGGGCGAGAGACCCAGTACTTC.

This chain connects TRBV5-1 to TRBJ2-3, with 9 nucleotides matching TRBD1. Per the germline V gene, CDR1 is SGHRS and CDR2 is YFSETQ. Unmatched junction bases numbered 5, after V lost 3 bases and J lost 0 bases. The CDR3 has 16 residues. The CDR3 bases are TGCGCCAGCAGCTCCGGGACAGGGATAAGCACAGATACGCAGTATTTT. Its translation is CASSSGTGISTDTQYF.

This clone was seen repeatedly, ten times or more. The rearrangement joins TRBV2 to TRBJ1-5; TRBD1 might be the D (6 bases). In germline, CDR1 is SNHLY, CDR2 FYNNEI. This CDR3 has 15 amino acids. V was trimmed by 2 bases and J by 4 bases, leaving 12 bases between them. As DNA, the CDR3 is TGTGCCAGCAGTGAAATCAGGCAGGGGAATCAGCCCCAGCATTTT. As protein: CASSEIRQGNQPQHF.

The V gene is TRBV20-1, the J gene TRBJ2-1, with D unclear. The CDR3 is 11 residues long. Germline values: CDR1 DFQATT, CDR2 SNEGSKA (reference sequence). V lost 3 bases and J lost 10, with 10 bases in between. Written as DNA, the CDR3 is TGCAGTGCTAGGAGGAGTAAAGAGCAGTTCTTC. Its protein product is CSARRSKEQFF.

This chain links TRBV30 with TRBJ2-2; possibly TRBD1 for D (6 bases). The germline CDR1 and CDR2 sequences are GTSNPN and SVGIG (reference sequence). V lost 1 base and J 5 bases, leaving 11 bases between the germline ends. The CDR3 runs to 14 residues. The CDR3 coding sequence is TGTGCCTGGAGTGGCACAGGGCTAACCGGGGAGCTGTTTTTT. The encoded protein is CAWSGTGLTGELFF.

The chain is built from TRBV3-1 (or the pseudogene TRBV3-2) and TRBJ2-3, with D maybe TRBD1 (6 bases). CDR3 length: 16 amino acids. V lost 1 base and J 6 bases, leaving 17 bases between the germline ends. The germline gives CDR1 LGHDT, CDR2 YNNKEL (reference sequence). The CDR3 nucleotides are TGTGCCAGCAGCCAAGGTACAGGGTCGGGGTTGGATACGCAGTATTTT. Protein: CASSQGTGSGLDTQYF.

The chain uses TRBV5-1 and TRBJ2-3; the match to TRBD2 covers 10 bases. Germline trimming cut 0 bases from V and 11 bases from J; bases unmatched to any gene: 3. The CDR3 consists of 13 residues. Looked up from germline, CDR1 is SGHRS and CDR2 is YFSETQ. DNA for the CDR3: TGCGCCAGCAGCTTGGCGGCTAGCGGGAGGCAGTATTTT. Translated: CASSLAASGRQYF.

The chain recombines TRBV6-6 with TRBJ1-1; 7 bases agree with TRBD1. Unmatched junction bases numbered 10, after V lost 6 bases and J lost 3 bases. This CDR3 spans 15 amino acids. Germline loops: CDR1 MNHNY, CDR2 SVGAGI (reference sequence). The CDR3 protein is CASRRDSGRDTEAFF. The CDR3, as DNA: TGTGCCAGCAGGAGGGACAGCGGGAGGGACACTGAAGCTTTCTTT.

The chain links TRBV30 to TRBJ2-7; tentatively, D is TRBD1 (5 bases). Germline CDR1 is GTSNPN and CDR2 is SVGIG (reference sequence). CDR3 length: 14 amino acids. Between the trimmed V and J ends, which lost 1 base and 6 bases, there was a span of 16 bases. The CDR3 DNA reads TGTGCCTGGAGTGAAGGCAGGGTAGCATCCGAGCAGTACTTC. It encodes CAWSEGRVASEQYF.

V and J are TRBV5-1 and TRBJ1-1; the D gene is possibly TRBD1 (5 bases). Germline assignment: CDR1 SGHRS and CDR2 YFSETQ. V was trimmed by 0 bases and J by 4 bases, leaving 13 bases between them. The CDR3 runs 15 residues. CDR3 nucleotide sequence: TGCGCCAGCAGCTTGGGGTCTCAGGGATCCACTGAAGCTTTCTTT. Amino acids: CASSLGSQGSTEAFF.

V usage is TRBV12-3 or TRBV12-4 and J usage is TRBJ1-2; TRBD1 might be the D (6 bases). The CDR3 is 13 residues long. V was shortened by 3 bases and J by 6 bases, with 11 bases between the two germline ends. CDR3 bases: TGTGCCAGCAGTTTGACAGGCTTTGATGGCTACACCTTC. It specifies CASSLTGFDGYTF.

The chain uses TRBV10-3 and TRBJ2-7, with 9 bases aligning to TRBD2. This CDR3 is built from 16 residues. The V and J ends lost 6 bases and 0 bases, in that order; junction bases with no gene match: 9. Per the germline V gene, CDR1 is ENHRY and CDR2 is SYGVKD. The CDR3 sequence: CAISPRTSVSSYEQYF. The DNA for the CDR3 is TGTGCCATCAGCCCAAGGACTAGCGTTTCCTCCTACGAGCAGTACTTC.

The sample holds a few counts of this clone. The chain couples TRBV5-1 to TRBJ2-2, with 7 bases matching TRBD2. In germline, CDR1 is SGHRS, CDR2 YFSETQ. The CDR3 length is 13 residues. V trimming: 2 bases; J trimming: 7 bases; junction bases outside the gene matches: 2. CDR3 amino acids: CASSLREGGELFF. CDR3 sequence (DNA): TGCGCCAGCAGCTTAAGGGAGGGCGGGGAGCTGTTTTTT. The full variable domain, its missing parts supplied by reference TRBV5-1 and TRBJ2-2, is KAGVTQTPRYLIKTRGQQVTLSCSPISGHRSVSWYQQTPGQGLQFLFEYFSETQRNKGNFPGRFSGRQFSNSRSEMNVSTLELGDSALYLCASSLREGGELFFGEGSRLTVL.

This chain links TRBV2 with TRBJ1-2; 7 bases map to TRBD1. Germline CDR1 reads SNHLY; CDR2 reads FYNNEI. There are 16 residues in the CDR3. Unmatched junction bases numbered 16, after V lost 7 bases and J lost 5 bases. CDR3 loop: CASIREGAGTVYGYTF. The CDR3 DNA reads as TGTGCCAGCATAAGAGAAGGGGCCGGGACAGTATATGGCTACACCTTC.

In this sample, this clone turned up a few times. The V call is TRBV4-1, the J call TRBJ1-5; D gene unclear. Per the germline V gene, CDR1 is MGHRA and CDR2 is YSYEKL. The CDR3 covers 15 residues. The V end was cut by 0 bases, the J end by 2 bases, with 8 bases between. The CDR3 nucleotides are TGCGCCAGCAGCCAAGATAAGGGAGGCAATCAGCCCCAGCATTTT. This codes for CASSQDKGGNQPQHF.

The chain joins TRBV5-8 to TRBJ2-1; D may be TRBD2 (6 bases). The germline V and J ends were trimmed by 2 bases and 0 bases, with 9 bases remaining between them. This CDR3 comprises 15 residues. Germline V gene lookup returns CDR1 SGHTS and CDR2 YDEGEE. CDR3 protein: CASSFSGTSYNEQFF. In DNA, the CDR3 is TGTGCCAGCAGCTTTAGCGGAACCTCCTACAATGAGCAGTTCTTC.

The V gene is TRBV5-6, the J gene TRBJ1-5; 8 bases are a match to TRBD1. CDR1 is SGHDT and CDR2 is YYEEEE in the germline V gene. V shed 3 bases and J 0 bases; nucleotides not matched to a gene: 8. The CDR3 runs 17 residues. DNA of the CDR3: TGTGCCAGCAGCTACAGACAGGGGAGGGCTAGCAATCAGCCCCAGCATTTT. Translation: CASSYRQGRASNQPQHF.

The J gene is TRBJ2-7, the V gene TRBV5-1; 14 bases map to TRBD2. V dropped 3 bases and J dropped 11; count of bases not matched to a gene: 13. This CDR3 has 16 amino acids. The germline gives CDR1 SGHRS, CDR2 YFSETQ. The CDR3 region has the DNA TGCGCCAGCAGCTCGCACGGGACTAGCGGGGGATTAATGGAGTACTTC. Translating gives CASSSHGTSGGLMEYF.

This chain joins TRBV7-2 and TRBJ1-2; TRBD1 is a possible D gene (5 bases). V shed 3 bases and J shed 4 bases, with 15 bases lying between them. CDR3 length: 15 amino acids. Germline CDR1 SGHTA, CDR2 FQGNSA. The CDR3 reads CASSLRDANLYGYTF. The CDR3 DNA reads TGTGCCAGCAGCTTGCGGGACGCCAATCTCTATGGCTACACCTTC. The full variable domain, its missing parts supplied by reference TRBV7-2 and TRBJ1-2, is GAGVSQSPSNKVTEKGKDVELRCDPISGHTALYWYRQSLGQGLEFLIYFQGNSAPDKSGLPSDRFSAERTGGSVSTLTIQRTQQEDSAVYLCASSLRDANLYGYTFGSGTRLTVV.

The genes are TRBV29-1 and TRBJ2-3; 8 bases align to TRBD2. V was clipped by 4 bases and J by 4 bases; unmatched bases: 4. The germline gives CDR1 SQVTM, CDR2 ANQGSEA. The length of the CDR3 is 13 residues. The CDR3 reads CSVASGRADTQYF. The CDR3, as DNA: TGCAGCGTTGCAAGCGGGAGAGCAGATACGCAGTATTTT.

The chain combines TRBV7-9 with TRBJ2-3; D possibly corresponds to TRBD2 (6 bases). The ends were cut back, 11 bases at V and 4 bases at J, with 22 bases in the middle. Germline CDR1 SEHNR, CDR2 FQNEAQ (reference sequence). The CDR3 runs 15 residues. CDR3 coding DNA: TGTGCCGCGGCTACAGCAGCGGGTCTCTCAGATACGCAGTATTTT. Its protein is CAAATAAGLSDTQYF.

The chain is built from TRBV19 and TRBJ1-6, with 8 bases fitting TRBD1. The V and J ends lost 6 bases and 5 bases, in that order; junction bases with no gene match: 9. CDR1 and CDR2 (germline): LNHDA, SQIVND (reference sequence). The length of the CDR3 is 16 residues. CDR3 in amino acids: CASRGRGPSNNSPLHF. The CDR3 DNA reads as TGTGCCAGTAGGGGCAGGGGGCCATCCAATAATTCACCCCTCCACTTT. The whole variable domain, remainder taken from reference TRBV19 and TRBJ1-6, is DGGITQSPKYLFRKEGQNVTLSCEQNLNHDAMYWYRQDPGQGLRLIYYSQIVNDFQKGDIAEGYSVSREKKESFPLTVTSAQKNPTAFYLCASRGRGPSNNSPLHFGNGTRLTVT.

For this clone: Other DNA sequences in the sample encode the same CDR3. J is TRBJ2-1 and V is TRBV9; 11 positions match TRBD2. The CDR3 runs 15 residues. Germline CDR1 and CDR2: SGDLS and YYNGEE. After removal of 4 bases from V and 4 bases from J, the junction contained 4 bases not matched to a gene. The CDR3 reads CASSPLAGGYNEQFF. The CDR3 DNA reads as TGTGCCAGCAGCCCCCTAGCGGGGGGTTACAATGAGCAGTTCTTC.

V gene TRBV7-9 combines with J gene TRBJ1-5; D ambiguous. Germline V gene sequence: CDR1 SEHNR, CDR2 FQNEAQ (reference sequence). CDR3 size: 14 residues. V gave up 7 bases and J gave up 3 bases, with 13 bases separating them. CDR3 nucleotides: TGTGCCAGCACCCTCGCGGGAGACAATCAGCCCCAGCATTTT. Translating it yields CASTLAGDNQPQHF.

V is TRBV27 and J is TRBJ1-5; no definite D call. Trimming stripped 5 bases from V and 1 base from J, with 15 bases between. This CDR3 spans 16 amino acids. Germline CDR1 reads MNHEY; CDR2 reads SMNVEV (reference sequence). DNA for the CDR3: TGTGCCAGCAGTCAAGGAACAGTTACAAGCAATCAGCCCCAGCATTTT. Amino acids: CASSQGTVTSNQPQHF.